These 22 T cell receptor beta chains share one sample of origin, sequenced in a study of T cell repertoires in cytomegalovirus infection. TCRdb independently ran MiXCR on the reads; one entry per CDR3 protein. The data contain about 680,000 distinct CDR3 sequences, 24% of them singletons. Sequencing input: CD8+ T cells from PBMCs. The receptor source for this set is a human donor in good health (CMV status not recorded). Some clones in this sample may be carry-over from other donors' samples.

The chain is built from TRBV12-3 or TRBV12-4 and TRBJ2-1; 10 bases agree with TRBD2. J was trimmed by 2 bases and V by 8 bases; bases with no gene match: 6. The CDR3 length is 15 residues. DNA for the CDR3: TGTGCCAGCGGCGAAAGCGGGGGGGCCTACAATGAGCAGTTCTTC. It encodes CASGESGGAYNEQFF.

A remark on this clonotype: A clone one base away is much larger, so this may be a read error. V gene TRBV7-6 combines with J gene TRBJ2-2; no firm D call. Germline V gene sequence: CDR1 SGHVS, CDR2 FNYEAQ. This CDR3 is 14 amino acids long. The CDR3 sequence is CASSLEPVTRELFF. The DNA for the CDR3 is TGTGCCAGCAGCTTAGAACCAGTCACCAGGGAGCTGTTTTTT.

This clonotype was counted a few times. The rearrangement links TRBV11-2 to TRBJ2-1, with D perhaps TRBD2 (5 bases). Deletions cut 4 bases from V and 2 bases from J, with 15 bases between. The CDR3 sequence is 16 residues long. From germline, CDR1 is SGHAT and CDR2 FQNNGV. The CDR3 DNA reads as TGTGCCAGCAGCTCACCGGGCCCCGGGGCCTACAATGAGCAGTTCTTC. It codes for CASSSPGPGAYNEQFF.

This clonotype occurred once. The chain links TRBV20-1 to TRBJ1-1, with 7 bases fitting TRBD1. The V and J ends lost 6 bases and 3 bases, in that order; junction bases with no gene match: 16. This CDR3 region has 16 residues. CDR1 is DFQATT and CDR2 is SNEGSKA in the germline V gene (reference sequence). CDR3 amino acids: CSAQTGIRRMDTEAFF. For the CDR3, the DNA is TGCAGTGCCCAGACAGGGATACGGCGTATGGACACTGAAGCTTTCTTT.

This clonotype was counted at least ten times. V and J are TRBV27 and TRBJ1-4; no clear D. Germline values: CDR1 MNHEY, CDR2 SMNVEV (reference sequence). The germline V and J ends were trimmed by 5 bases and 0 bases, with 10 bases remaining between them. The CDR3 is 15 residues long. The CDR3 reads CASSPWTATNEKLFF. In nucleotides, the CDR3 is TGTGCCAGCAGTCCCTGGACGGCAACTAATGAAAAACTGTTTTTT.

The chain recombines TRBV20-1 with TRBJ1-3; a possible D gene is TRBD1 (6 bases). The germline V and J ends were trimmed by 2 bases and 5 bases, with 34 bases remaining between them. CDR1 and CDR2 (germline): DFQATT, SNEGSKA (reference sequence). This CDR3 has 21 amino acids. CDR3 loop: CSARRSTPSGGTLGDRNTIYF. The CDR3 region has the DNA TGCAGTGCTAGAAGGTCCACACCGAGCGGGGGGACACTCGGAGACAGAAACACCATATATTTT.

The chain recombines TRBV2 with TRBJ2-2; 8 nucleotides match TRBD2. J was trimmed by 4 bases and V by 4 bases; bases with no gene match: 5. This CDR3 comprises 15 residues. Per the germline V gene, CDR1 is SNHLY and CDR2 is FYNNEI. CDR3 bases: TGTGCCAGCAGTGTTGCGGGGGGCCCCACCGGGGAGCTGTTTTTT. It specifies CASSVAGGPTGELFF. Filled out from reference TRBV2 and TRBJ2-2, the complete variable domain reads EPEVTQTPSHQVTQMGQEVILRCVPISNHLYFYWYRQILGQKVEFLVSFYNNEISEKSEIFDDQFSVERPDGSNFTLKIRSTKLEDSAMYFCASSVAGGPTGELFFGEGSRLTVL.

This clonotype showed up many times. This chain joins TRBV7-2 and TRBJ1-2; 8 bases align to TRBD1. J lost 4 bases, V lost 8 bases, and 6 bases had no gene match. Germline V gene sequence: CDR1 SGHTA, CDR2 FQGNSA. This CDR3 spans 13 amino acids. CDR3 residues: CASWGGQGYGYTF. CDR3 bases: TGTGCCAGCTGGGGAGGACAGGGCTATGGCTACACCTTC.

This CDR3 reads CASSPPFLTGELFF. In nucleotides, the CDR3 is TGTGCCAGCAGCCCCCCTTTTCTAACCGGGGAGCTGTTTTTT. V is TRBV7-9 and J is TRBJ2-2; D unresolved. CDR1 and CDR2 from the germline V gene are SEHNR and FQNEAQ (reference sequence). The CDR3 covers 14 residues. Trimming stripped 5 bases from V and 5 bases from J, with 12 bases between.

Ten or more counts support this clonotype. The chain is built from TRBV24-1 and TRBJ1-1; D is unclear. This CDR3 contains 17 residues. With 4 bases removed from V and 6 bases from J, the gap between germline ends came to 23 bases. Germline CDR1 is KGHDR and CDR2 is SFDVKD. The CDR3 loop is CATSDPHLDVGLAEAFF. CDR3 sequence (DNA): TGTGCCACCAGTGACCCTCACCTTGACGTCGGTCTGGCTGAAGCTTTCTTT.

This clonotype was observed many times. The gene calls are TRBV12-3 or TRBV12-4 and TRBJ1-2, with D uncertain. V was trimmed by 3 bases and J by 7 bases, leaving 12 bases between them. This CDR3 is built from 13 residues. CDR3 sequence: CASSFGVGSGYTF. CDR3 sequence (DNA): TGTGCCAGCAGTTTCGGGGTTGGGAGTGGCTACACCTTC.

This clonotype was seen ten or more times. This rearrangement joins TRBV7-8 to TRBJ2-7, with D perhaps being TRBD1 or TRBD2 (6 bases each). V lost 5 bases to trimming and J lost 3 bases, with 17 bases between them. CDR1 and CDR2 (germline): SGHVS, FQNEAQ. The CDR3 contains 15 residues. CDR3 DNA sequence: TGTGCCAGCAGCCAATCGGGGGCTCCTGACTACGAGCAGTACTTC. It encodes CASSQSGAPDYEQYF.

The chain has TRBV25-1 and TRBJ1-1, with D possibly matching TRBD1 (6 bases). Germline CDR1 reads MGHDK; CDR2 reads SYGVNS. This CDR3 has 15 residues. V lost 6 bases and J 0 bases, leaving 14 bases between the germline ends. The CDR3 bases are TGTGCCAGCAGACAGGGAGGAATCATGAACACTGAAGCTTTCTTT. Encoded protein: CASRQGGIMNTEAFF.

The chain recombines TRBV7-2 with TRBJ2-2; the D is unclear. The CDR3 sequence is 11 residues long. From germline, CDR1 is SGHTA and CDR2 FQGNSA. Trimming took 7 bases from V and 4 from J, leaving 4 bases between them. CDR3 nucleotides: TGTGCCAGCAACCCCACCGGGGAGCTGTTTTTT. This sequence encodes CASNPTGELFF.

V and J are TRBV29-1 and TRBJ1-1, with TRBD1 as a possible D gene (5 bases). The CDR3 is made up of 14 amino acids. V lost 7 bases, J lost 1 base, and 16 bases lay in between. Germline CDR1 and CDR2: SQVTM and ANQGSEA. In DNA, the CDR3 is TGCAGCGCCCTTGGGGGGGGTACGAACACTGAAGCTTTCTTT. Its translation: CSALGGGTNTEAFF.

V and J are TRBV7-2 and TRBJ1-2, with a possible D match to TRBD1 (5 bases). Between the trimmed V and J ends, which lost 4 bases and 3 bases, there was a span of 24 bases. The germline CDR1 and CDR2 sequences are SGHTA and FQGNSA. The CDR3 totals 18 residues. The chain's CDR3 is CASSSVRDAIFPYYGYTF. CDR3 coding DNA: TGTGCCAGCAGCTCAGTCCGGGACGCAATCTTCCCCTACTATGGCTACACCTTC.

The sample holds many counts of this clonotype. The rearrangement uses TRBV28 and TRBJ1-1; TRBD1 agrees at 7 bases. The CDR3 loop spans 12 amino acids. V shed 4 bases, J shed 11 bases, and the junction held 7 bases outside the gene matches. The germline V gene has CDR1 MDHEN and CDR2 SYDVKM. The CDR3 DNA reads TGTGCCAGCAGTTCGACAGGGTTAGGGGCTTTCTTT. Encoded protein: CASSSTGLGAFF.

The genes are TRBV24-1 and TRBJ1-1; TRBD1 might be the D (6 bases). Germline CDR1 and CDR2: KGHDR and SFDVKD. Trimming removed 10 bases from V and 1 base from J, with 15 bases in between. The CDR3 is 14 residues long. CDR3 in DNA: TGTGCCACACGGCCGGGACATTCGAACACTGAAGCTTTCTTT. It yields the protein CATRPGHSNTEAFF.

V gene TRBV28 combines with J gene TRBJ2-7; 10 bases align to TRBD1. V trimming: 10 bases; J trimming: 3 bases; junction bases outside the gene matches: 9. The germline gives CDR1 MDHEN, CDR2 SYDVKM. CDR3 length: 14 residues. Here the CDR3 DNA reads TGTGCCACCCAACCCGGGACAGGGGACTACGAGCAGTACGTC. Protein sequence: CATQPGTGDYEQYV.

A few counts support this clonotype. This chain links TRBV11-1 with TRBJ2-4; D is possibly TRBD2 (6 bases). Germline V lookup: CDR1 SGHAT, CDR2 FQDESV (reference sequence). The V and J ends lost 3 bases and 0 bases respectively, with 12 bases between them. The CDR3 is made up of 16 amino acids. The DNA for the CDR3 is TGTGCCAGCAGCTTTGCCCAGGGACTAGCCAAAAACATTCAGTACTTC. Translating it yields CASSFAQGLAKNIQYF.

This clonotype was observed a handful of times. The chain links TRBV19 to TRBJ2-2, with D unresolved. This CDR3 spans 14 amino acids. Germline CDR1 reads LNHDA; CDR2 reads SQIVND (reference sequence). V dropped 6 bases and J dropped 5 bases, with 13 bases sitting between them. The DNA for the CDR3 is TGTGCCAGTAGCCCCTTAAAAAGGACCGGGGAGCTGTTTTTT. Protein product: CASSPLKRTGELFF.

CDR3 sequence reads: CASSYRTGIDYGYTF. CDR3 coding DNA: TGTGCCAGCAGCTACCGGACAGGGATTGACTATGGCTACACCTTC. This chain connects TRBV7-9 to TRBJ1-2; 8 bases are a match to TRBD1. V lost 4 bases and J lost 3; bases outside the gene matches: 7. Germline CDR1 reads SEHNR; CDR2 reads FQNEAQ (reference sequence). CDR3 length: 15 amino acids.